This T cell receptor (beta chain) was found in a study of identical twins. This clonotype has just a few counts. Using its own MiXCR run on the 5' RACE reads, TCRdb lists one record per CDR3 protein. Found here are just over 450,000 distinct CDR3 sequences, 12% to 15% of them singletons; the top ten hold 0.4% to 0.55%. The data also belong to a second study, concerning yellow fever vaccine responses in identical twins.

The source is a woman in her late teens or twenties in good health. Source material: CD4+ T cells sorted from blood.

CDR3 bases: TGCAGTGCTCCCCGGACACGAAACACCGGGGAGCTGTTTTTT. It translates to CSAPRTRNTGELFF. The chain recombines TRBV20-1 with TRBJ2-2, with D perhaps TRBD1 (5 bases). The CDR3 spans 14 residues. Germline assignment: CDR1 DFQATT and CDR2 SNEGSKA (reference sequence). The V and J ends lost 5 bases and 2 bases respectively, with 12 bases between them.